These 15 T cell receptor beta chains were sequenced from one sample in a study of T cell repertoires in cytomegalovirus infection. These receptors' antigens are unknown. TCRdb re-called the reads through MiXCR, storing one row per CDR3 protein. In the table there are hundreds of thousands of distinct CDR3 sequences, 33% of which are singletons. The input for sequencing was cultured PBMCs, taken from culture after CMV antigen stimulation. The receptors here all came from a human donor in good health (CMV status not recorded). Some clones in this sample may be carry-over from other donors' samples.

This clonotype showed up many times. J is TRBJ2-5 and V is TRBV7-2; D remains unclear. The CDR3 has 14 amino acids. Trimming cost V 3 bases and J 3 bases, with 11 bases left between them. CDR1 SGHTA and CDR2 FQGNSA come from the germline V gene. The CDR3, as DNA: TGTGCCAGCAGCTTTGCGCTAAACAAAGAGACCCAGTACTTC. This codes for CASSFALNKETQYF.

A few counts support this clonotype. The CDR3 here is CASSFGLGDGYTF. As DNA, the CDR3 is TGTGCCAGCAGTTTCGGGTTAGGGGATGGCTACACCTTC. The chain uses TRBV12-3 or TRBV12-4 and TRBJ1-2, with D tentatively TRBD1 (5 bases). V lost 3 bases and J lost 6, with 11 bases in between. The CDR3 consists of 13 residues.

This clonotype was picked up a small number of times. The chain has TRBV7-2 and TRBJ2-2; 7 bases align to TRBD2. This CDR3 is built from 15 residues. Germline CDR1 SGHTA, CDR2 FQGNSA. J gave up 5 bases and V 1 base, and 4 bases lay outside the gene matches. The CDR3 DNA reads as TGTGCCAGCAGCTTAGGAGCGGGAACAACCGGGGAGCTGTTTTTT. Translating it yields CASSLGAGTTGELFF.

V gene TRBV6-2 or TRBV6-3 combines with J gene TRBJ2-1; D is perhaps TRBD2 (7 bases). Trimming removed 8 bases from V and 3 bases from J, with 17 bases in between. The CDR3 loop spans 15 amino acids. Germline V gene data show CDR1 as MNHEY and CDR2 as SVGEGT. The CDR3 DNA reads TGTGCCAGCGGTAGGGGGGGGGTCGGCTACAATGAGCAGTTCTTC. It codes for CASGRGGVGYNEQFF.

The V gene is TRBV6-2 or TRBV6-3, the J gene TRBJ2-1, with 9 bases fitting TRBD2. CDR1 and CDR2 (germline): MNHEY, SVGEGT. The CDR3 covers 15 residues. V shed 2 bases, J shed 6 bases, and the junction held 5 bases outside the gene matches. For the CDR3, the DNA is TGTGCCAGCAGTTACGAGGTAGCGGGAGCCAATGAGCAGTTCTTC. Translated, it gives CASSYEVAGANEQFF.

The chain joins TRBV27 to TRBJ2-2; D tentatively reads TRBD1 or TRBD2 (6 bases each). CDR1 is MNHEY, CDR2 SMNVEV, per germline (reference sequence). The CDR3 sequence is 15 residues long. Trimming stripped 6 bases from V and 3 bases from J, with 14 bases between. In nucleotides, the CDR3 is TGTGCCAGCAGCGACGGGGGCCCGGACACCGGGGAGCTGTTTTTT. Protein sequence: CASSDGGPDTGELFF.

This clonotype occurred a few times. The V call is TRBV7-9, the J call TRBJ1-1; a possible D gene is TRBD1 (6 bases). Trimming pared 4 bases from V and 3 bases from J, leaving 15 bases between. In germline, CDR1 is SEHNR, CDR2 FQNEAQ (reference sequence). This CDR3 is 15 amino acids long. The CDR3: CASSSIKQGHTEAFF. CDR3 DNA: TGTGCCAGCAGCTCCATCAAACAGGGACACACTGAAGCTTTCTTT.

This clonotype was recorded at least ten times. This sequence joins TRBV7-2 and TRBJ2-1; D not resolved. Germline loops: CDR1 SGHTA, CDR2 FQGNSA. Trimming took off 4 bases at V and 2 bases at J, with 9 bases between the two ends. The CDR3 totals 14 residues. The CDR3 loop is CASSSDSTYNEQFF. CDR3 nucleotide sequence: TGTGCCAGCAGCTCCGACTCAACCTACAATGAGCAGTTCTTC.

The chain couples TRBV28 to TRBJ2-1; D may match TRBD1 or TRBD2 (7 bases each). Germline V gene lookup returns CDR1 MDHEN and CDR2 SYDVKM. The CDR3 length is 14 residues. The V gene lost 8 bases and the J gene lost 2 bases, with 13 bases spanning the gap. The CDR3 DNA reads TGTGCCAGCGGCCCAGGGGGGGCCTACAATGAGCAGTTCTTC. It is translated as CASGPGGAYNEQFF.

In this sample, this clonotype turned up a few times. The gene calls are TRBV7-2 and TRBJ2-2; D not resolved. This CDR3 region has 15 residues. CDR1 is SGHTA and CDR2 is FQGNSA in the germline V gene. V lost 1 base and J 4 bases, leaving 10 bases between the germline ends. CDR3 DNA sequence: TGTGCCAGCAGCTTAGGGATACAGTTCACCGGGGAGCTGTTTTTT. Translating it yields CASSLGIQFTGELFF.

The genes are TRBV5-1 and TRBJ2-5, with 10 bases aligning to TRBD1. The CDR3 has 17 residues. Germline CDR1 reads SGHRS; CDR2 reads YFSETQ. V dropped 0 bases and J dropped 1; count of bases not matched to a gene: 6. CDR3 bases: TGCGCCAGCAGCTTGGCCGGGACAGGGGATCTCCAAGAGACCCAGTACTTC. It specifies CASSLAGTGDLQETQYF.

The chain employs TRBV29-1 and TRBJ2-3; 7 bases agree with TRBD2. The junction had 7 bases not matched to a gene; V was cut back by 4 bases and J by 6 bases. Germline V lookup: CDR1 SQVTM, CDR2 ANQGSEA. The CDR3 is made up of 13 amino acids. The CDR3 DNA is TGCAGCGTTGGGGGGAGGGCCTCGGATACGCAGTATTTT. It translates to CSVGGRASDTQYF.

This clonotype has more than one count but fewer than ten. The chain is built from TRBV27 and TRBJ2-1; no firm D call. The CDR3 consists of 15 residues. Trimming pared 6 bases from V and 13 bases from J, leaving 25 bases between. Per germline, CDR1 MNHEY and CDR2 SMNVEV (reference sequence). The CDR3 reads CASSQSTGPYDLQFF. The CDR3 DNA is TGTGCCAGCAGCCAGTCGACTGGACCTTACGATCTTCAGTTCTTC.

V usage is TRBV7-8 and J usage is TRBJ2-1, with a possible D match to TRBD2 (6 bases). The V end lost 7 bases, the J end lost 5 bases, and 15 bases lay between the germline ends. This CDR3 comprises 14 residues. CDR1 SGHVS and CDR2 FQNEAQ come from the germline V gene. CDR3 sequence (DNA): TGTGCCAGCAACGTCCAGGGAGGCCACAATGAGCAGTTCTTC. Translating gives CASNVQGGHNEQFF.

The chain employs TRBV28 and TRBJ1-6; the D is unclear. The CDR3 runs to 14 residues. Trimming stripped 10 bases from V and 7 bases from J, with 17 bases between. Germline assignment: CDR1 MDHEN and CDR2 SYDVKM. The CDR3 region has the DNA TGTGCCACGATTACTACTGCGGGGAATTCACCCCTCCACTTT. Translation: CATITTAGNSPLHF.